This TCR beta chain was identified during a study of blood T cells in healthy people across ages. The people who gave samples were healthy Caucasians from Russia, aged roughly 6 to 90. Regarding this clonotype: Its antigen is as yet unknown.

Sample-barcoded 5' priming and a J-beta primer mix drove a second PCR of roughly 7 to 11 cycles. TCRdb processed the 5' RACE reads anew with MiXCR; each CDR3 protein has one entry. The data contain around 520,000 distinct CDR3 sequences, about 26% of them seen just once; the ten biggest clones take up over 3.5%. Germline V gives CDR1 GTSNPN, CDR2 SVGIG (reference sequence). This CDR3 has 14 amino acids. Trimming removed 0 bases from V and 1 base from J, with 9 bases in between. Study-wide results and caveats: Leaving the PBMCs unsorted stopped any conclusive comparison of naive versus antigen-experienced cells. Diversity was higher, and naive CD4+ cells more numerous, in long-lived donors than in aged donors.

These sequences were also reported in another study, on T cells of mothers and their children. From that paper: Mothers and children who were related shared slightly more overlap than unrelated pairs, but not significantly more.

The receptor comes from a boy younger than 10 in good health. The source material was blood. This rearrangement joins TRBV30 to TRBJ1-2, with no clear D. CDR3 in DNA: TGTGCCTGGAGTGTTTCGGGGAATAACTATGGCTACACCTTC. Its translation: CAWSVSGNNYGYTF.